This TCR beta chain is from a study of blood T cells in healthy people across ages. With a J-beta primer mix and a sample-barcoded 5' primer, a second PCR ran roughly 7 to 11 cycles. TCRdb used MiXCR to reprocess the 5' RACE reads, holding one entry per CDR3 protein. The top ten clones hold more than 3% of a sample with 780,000 or so distinct CDR3 sequences, roughly 25% of them seen once. The CDR3 covers 13 residues. J was trimmed by 8 bases and V by 6 bases; bases with no gene match: 6. A further study also used this sample, focusing on T cells of mothers and their children.

This rearrangement joins TRBV12-3 or TRBV12-4 to TRBJ2-1, with 8 bases matching TRBD1. Material: blood. This sequence originates from a boy aged 5-17 years in good health. The CDR3 here is CASRPGGGDEQFF. In DNA, the CDR3 is TGTGCCAGCAGGCCAGGGGGCGGCGATGAGCAGTTCTTC.